The subject of this entry is one T cell receptor (beta chain). No antigen is known for it. These data come from a study of blood T cells in healthy people across ages. Study-level findings and limits: Estimates based on one million T cells were treated as lower bounds.

Together with a sample-barcoded 5' primer, a J-beta primer mix was included in a second PCR lasting about 7 to 12 cycles. TCRdb independently ran MiXCR on the 5' RACE reads; one entry per CDR3 protein. The sample yields 730,000 or so distinct CDR3 sequences, approximately 39% seen once. This CDR3 comprises 19 residues. CDR1 is SGHKS, CDR2 YYEKEE, per germline (reference sequence). The V end lost 0 bases, the J end lost 3 bases, and 25 bases lay between the germline ends. The genes are TRBV5-5 and TRBJ2-7; D may be TRBD2 (7 bases). The receptor was derived from a woman in her fifties or sixties in good health. The sample consisted of blood. The DNA for the CDR3 is TGTGCCAGCAGCTTGGCCCTTTCGACAGGCGGGGGAGAACACTACGAGCAGTACTTC. It encodes CASSLALSTGGGEHYEQYF. Together with reference TRBV5-5 and TRBJ2-7, the CDR3 gives the full variable domain: DAGVTQSPTHLIKTRGQQVTLRCSPISGHKSVSWYQQVLGQGPQFIFQYYEKEERGRGNFPDRFSARQFPNYSSELNVNALLLGDSALYLCASSLALSTGGGEHYEQYFGPGTRLTVT.